One sample yielded the 10 T cell receptor beta chains listed below, sequenced in a study of T cells expressing NK-cell markers. TCRdb processed the 5' RACE reads again and assigns one entry to each CDR3 protein, with no DNA. The sample's table shows about half a million distinct CDR3 sequences. Sample: blood T cells: a sorted CD56 or NKG2C T cell subset, CD4+ or CD8+ T cells, or bulk PBMC T cells (not recorded which). The receptor set was obtained from a woman aged 45-65 years in good health.

The chain is built from TRBV29-1 and TRBJ2-3; absent DNA, TCRdb's TRBD2 call cannot be checked. The CDR3 runs 16 residues. Per germline, CDR1 SQVTM and CDR2 ANQGSEA. The CDR3 is CSAEGWIRTSTDTQYF.

The V gene is TRBV29-1, the J gene TRBJ2-7; TCRdb's D gene call, TRBD2, goes unchecked for lack of DNA. Germline lookup yields CDR1 SQVTM and CDR2 ANQGSEA. This CDR3 is built from 13 residues. CDR3 loop: CSVVAPMRGEQYF.

V gene TRBV5-1 combines with J gene TRBJ2-7; TCRdb lists TRBD1, though no DNA is available to test this call. The CDR3 has 14 residues. Germline CDR1 is SGHRS and CDR2 is YFSETQ. CDR3 in amino acids: CASSLGQGASEQYF. The full variable domain, with the rest looked up from reference TRBV5-1 and TRBJ2-7, is KAGVTQTPRYLIKTRGQQVTLSCSPISGHRSVSWYQQTPGQGLQFLFEYFSETQRNKGNFPGRFSGRQFSNSRSEMNVSTLELGDSALYLCASSLGQGASEQYFGPGTRLTVT.

V gene TRBV12-3 or TRBV12-4 combines with J gene TRBJ2-1; without DNA, the TCRdb call of TRBD1 cannot be checked. This CDR3 has 16 amino acids. CDR3 amino acids: CASSFVGTGGHNEQFF.

The rearrangement uses TRBV6-5 and TRBJ2-5; TCRdb's assignment of TRBD1 cannot be checked, as there is no DNA. Germline CDR1 reads MNHEY; CDR2 reads SVGAGI. The CDR3 spans 13 residues. CDR3 sequence reads: CASSPGRGETQYF.

The J gene is TRBJ2-3, the V gene TRBV20-1; the D call of TRBD1 rests on TCRdb alone, since no DNA is present to check it. There are 14 residues in the CDR3. Looked up from germline, CDR1 is DFQATT and CDR2 is SNEGSKA (reference sequence). The CDR3 spells CSATGTGRQDTQYF.

The chain joins TRBV12-3 or TRBV12-4 to TRBJ2-3; TCRdb lists TRBD2, though no DNA is available to test this call. This CDR3 has 13 amino acids. CDR3 residues: CASRSRDFGTQYF.

The chain uses TRBV12-5 and TRBJ2-6. This CDR3 has 16 amino acids. Germline V CDR1 and CDR2: LGHNT, FRNRAP. The CDR3 loop reads CASPWVGIAGANVLTF.

J is TRBJ2-1 and V is TRBV5-1; TCRdb returns TRBD2, unconfirmable since there is no DNA. The CDR3 has 14 amino acids. Germline CDR1 SGHRS, CDR2 YFSETQ. This chain's CDR3 is CASSSGEGVNEQFF.

This sequence joins TRBV13 and TRBJ2-7; TCRdb reports TRBD1, a call that lacks DNA to check it against. The germline CDR1 and CDR2 sequences are PRHDT and FYEKMQ (reference sequence). This CDR3 is 14 amino acids long. CDR3 sequence: CASSRPGGTHEQYF.